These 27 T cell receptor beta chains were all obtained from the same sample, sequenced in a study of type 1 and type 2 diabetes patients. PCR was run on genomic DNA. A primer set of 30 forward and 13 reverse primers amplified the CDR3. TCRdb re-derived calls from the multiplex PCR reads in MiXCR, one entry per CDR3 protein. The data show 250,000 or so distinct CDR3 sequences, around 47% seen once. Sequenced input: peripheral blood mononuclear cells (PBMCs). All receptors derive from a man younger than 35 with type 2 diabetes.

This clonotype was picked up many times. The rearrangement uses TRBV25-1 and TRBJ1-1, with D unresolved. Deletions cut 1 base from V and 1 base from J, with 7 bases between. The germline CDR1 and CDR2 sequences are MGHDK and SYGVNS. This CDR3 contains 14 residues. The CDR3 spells CASSEFEGNTEAFF. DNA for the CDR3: TGTGCCAGCAGTGAATTTGAGGGGAACACTGAAGCTTTCTTT.

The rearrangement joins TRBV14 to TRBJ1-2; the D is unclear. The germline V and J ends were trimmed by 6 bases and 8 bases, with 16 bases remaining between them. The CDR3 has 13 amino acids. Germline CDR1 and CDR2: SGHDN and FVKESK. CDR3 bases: TGTGCCAGCAGTTCACCCGACATCAACGGCTACACCTTC. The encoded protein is CASSSPDINGYTF.

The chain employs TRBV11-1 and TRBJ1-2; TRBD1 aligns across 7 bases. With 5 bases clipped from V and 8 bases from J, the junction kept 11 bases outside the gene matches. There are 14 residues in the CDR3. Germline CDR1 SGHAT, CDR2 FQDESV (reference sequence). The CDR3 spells CASSPGTAFGGYTF. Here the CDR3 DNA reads TGTGCCAGCAGCCCCGGGACAGCCTTCGGAGGCTACACCTTC. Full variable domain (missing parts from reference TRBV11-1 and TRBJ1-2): EAEVAQSPRYKITEKSQAVAFWCDPISGHATLYWYRQILGQGPELLVQFQDESVVDDSQLPKDRFSAERLKGVDSTLKIQPAELGDSAMYLCASSPGTAFGGYTFGSGTRLTVV.

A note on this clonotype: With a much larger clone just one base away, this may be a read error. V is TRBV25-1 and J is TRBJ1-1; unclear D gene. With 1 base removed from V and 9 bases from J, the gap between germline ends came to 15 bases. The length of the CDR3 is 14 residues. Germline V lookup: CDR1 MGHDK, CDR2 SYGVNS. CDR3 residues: CASSELGPDTQAFF. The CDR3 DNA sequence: TGTGCCAGCAGTGAATTAGGCCCTGACACGCAAGCTTTCTTT.

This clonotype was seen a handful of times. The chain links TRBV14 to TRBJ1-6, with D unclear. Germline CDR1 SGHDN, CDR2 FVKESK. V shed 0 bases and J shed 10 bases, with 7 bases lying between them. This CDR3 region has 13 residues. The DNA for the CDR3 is TGTGCCAGCAGCCAAGATGGATTCTCACCCCTCCACTTT. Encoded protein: CASSQDGFSPLHF.

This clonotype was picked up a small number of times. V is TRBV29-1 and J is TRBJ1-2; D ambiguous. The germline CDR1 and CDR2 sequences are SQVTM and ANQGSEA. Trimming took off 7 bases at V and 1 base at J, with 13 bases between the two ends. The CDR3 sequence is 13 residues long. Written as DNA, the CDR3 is TGCAGCGCGTTGGACGCAGATAACTATGGCTACACCTTC. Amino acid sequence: CSALDADNYGYTF. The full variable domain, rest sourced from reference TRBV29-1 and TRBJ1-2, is SAVISQKPSRDICQRGTSLTIQCQVDSQVTMMFWYRQQPGQSLTLIATANQGSEATYESGFVIDKFPISRPNLTFSTLTVSNMSPEDSSIYLCSALDADNYGYTFGSGTRLTVV.

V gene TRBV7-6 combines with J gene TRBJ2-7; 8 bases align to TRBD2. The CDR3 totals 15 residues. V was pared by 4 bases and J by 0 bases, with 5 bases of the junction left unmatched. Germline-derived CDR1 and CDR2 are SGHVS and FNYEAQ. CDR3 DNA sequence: TGTGCCAGCAGCTCGGGGGGGGGTAGCTCCTACGAGCAGTACTTC. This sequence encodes CASSSGGGSSYEQYF. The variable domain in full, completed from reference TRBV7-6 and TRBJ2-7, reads GAGVSQSPRYKVTKRGQDVALRCDPISGHVSLYWYRQALGQGPEFLTYFNYEAQQDKSGLPNDRFSAERPEGSISTLTIQRTEQRDSAMYRCASSSGGGSSYEQYFGPGTRLTVT.

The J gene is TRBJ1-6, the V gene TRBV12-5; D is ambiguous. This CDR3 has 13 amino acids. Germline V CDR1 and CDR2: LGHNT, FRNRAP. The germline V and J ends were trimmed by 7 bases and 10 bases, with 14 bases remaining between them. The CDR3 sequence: CASARVDGSPLHF. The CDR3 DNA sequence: TGTGCTAGTGCTCGAGTGGACGGGTCACCCCTCCACTTT.

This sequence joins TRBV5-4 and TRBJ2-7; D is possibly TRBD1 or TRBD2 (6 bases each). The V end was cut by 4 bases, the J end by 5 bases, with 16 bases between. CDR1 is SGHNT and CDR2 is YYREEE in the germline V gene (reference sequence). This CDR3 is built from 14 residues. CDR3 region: CASSTGAGNDEQYF. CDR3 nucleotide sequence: TGTGCCAGCAGCACGGGGGCAGGGAACGACGAGCAGTACTTC. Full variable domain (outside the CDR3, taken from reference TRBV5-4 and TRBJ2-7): ETGVTQSPTHLIKTRGQQVTLRCSSQSGHNTVSWYQQALGQGPQFIFQYYREEENGRGNFPPRFSGLQFPNYSSELNVNALELDDSALYLCASSTGAGNDEQYFGPGTRLTVT.

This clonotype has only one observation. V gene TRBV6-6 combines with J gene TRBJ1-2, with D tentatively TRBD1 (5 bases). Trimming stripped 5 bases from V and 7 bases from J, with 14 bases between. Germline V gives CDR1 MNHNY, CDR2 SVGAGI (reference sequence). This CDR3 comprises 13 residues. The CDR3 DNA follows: TGTGCCAGCAGTGTGGTGGCAGGGAGTGGCTACACCTTC. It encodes CASSVVAGSGYTF.

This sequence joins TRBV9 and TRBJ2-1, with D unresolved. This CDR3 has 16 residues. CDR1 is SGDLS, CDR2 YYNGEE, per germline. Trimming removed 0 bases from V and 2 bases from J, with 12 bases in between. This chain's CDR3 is CASSVEARLAYNEQFF. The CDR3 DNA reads TGTGCCAGCAGCGTAGAAGCGAGGCTAGCCTACAATGAGCAGTTCTTC.

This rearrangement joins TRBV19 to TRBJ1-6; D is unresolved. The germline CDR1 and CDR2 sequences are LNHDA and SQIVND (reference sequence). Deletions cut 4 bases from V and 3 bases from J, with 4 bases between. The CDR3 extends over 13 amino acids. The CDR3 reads CASSNDYNSPLHF. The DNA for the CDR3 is TGTGCCAGTAGTAACGACTATAATTCACCCCTCCACTTT.

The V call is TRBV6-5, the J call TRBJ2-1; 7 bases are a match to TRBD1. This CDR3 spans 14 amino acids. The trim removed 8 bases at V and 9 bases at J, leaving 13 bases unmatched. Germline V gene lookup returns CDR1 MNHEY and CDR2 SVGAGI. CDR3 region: CASGRDRSPPEQFF. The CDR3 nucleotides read TGTGCCAGCGGCCGGGACAGATCCCCCCCTGAGCAGTTCTTC.

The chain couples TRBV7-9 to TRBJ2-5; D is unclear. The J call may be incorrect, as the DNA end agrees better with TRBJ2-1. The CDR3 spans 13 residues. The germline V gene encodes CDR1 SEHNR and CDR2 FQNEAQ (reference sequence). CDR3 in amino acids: CASSLALGGEQFF. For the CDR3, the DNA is TGTGCCAGCAGCTTAGCGCTAGGTGGCGAGCAGTTCTTC.

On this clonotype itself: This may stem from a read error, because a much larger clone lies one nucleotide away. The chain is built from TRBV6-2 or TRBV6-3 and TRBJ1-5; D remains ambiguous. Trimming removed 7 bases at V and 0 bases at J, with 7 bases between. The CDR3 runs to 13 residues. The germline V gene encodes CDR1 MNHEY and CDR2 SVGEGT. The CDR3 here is CASKVNSNQPQHF. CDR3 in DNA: TGTGCCAGCAAGGTGAATAGCAATCAGCCCCAGCATTTT.

CDR3 sequence: CASSLSRGRRAEAFF. The DNA of the CDR3 is TGTGCCAGCAGTTTATCCAGGGGGCGCAGGGCTGAAGCTTTCTTT. The chain uses TRBV27 and TRBJ1-1; 8 nucleotides line up with TRBD1. The CDR3 length is 15 residues. With V trimmed by 0 bases and J by 6 bases, 6 bases remained unmatched. Germline CDR1 MNHEY, CDR2 SMNVEV (reference sequence).

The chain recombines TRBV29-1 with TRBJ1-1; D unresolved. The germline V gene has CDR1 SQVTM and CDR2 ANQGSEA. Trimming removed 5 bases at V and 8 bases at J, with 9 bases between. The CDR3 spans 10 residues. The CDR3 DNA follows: TGCAGCGTTCTGCGCGGCGAAGCTTTCTTT. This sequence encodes CSVLRGEAFF.

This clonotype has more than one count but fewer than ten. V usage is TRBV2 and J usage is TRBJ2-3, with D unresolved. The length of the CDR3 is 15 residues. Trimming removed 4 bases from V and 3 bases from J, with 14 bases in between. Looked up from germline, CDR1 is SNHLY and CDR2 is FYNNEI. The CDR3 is CASSVFDDLTDTQYF. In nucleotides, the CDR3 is TGTGCCAGCAGTGTCTTCGACGATCTGACAGATACGCAGTATTTT.

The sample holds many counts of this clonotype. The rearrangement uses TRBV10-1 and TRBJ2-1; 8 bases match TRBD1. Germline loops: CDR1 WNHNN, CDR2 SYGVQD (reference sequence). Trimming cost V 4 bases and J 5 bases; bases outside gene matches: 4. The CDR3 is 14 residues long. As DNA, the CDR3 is TGCGCCAGCAGTGGAGGACAGGGAGACAATGAGCAGTTCTTC. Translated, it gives CASSGGQGDNEQFF.

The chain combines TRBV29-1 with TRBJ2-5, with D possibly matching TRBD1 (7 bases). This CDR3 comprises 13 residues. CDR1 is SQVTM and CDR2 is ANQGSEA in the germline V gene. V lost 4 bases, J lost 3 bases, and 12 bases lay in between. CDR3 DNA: TGCAGCGTTGCCAGGGGGGAAGAAGAGACCCAGTACTTC. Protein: CSVARGEEETQYF.

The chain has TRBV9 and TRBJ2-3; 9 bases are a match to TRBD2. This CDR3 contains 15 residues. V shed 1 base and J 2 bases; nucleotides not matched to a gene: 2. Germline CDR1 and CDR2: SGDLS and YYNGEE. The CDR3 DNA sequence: TGTGCCAGCAGCGTAAGCGGGGGGACCACAGATACGCAGTATTTT. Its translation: CASSVSGGTTDTQYF.

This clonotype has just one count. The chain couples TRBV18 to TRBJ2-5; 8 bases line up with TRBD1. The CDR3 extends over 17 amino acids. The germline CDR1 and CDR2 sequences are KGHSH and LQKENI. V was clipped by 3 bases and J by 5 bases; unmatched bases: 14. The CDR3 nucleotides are TGTGCCAGCTCACCGAACTTCGGACAGGGAGGTGGGGAGACCCAGTACTTC. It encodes CASSPNFGQGGGETQYF.

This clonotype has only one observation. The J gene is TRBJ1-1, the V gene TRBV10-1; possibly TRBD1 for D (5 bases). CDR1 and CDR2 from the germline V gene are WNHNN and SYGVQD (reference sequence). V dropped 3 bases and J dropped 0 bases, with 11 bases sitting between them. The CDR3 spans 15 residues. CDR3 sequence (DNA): TGCGCCAGCAGTGACTCGGGGCCTATGAACACTGAAGCTTTCTTT. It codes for CASSDSGPMNTEAFF.

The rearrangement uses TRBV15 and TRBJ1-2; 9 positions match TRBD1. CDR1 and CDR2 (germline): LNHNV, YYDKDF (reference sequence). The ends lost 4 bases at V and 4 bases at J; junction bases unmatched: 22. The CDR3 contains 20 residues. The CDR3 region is CATSTETGQGPTPYLYGYTF. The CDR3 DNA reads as TGTGCCACCAGCACCGAAACTGGACAGGGGCCGACACCATACCTCTATGGCTACACCTTC.

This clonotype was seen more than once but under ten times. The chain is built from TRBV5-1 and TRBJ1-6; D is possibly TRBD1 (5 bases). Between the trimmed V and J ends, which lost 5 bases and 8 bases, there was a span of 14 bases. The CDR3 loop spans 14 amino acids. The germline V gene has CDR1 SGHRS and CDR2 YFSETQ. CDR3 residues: CASRVVGADSPLHF. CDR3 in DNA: TGCGCCAGCAGGGTGGTTGGGGCGGATTCACCCCTCCACTTT.

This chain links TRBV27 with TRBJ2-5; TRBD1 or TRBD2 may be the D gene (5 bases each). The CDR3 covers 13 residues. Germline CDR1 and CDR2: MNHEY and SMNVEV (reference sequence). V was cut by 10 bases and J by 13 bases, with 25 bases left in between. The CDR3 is CATRDVSSGVRYF. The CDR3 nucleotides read TGTGCCACCAGGGACGTATCCTCCGGGGTCCGGTACTTC.

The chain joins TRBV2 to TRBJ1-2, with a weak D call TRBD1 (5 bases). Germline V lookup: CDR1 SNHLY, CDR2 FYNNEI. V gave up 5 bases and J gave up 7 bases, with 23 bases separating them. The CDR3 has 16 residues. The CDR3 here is CASSSLVVGPGVGYTF. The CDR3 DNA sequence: TGTGCCAGCAGTTCCCTGGTTGTGGGGCCGGGGGTTGGCTACACCTTC.